The subject of this entry is one TCR beta chain. One junction end does not reproduce the germline sequence, and a read error may be involved. This sample was included in a study of blood T cell repertoires in COVID-19. Only in-frame clones appear in the TCRdb table, and some are missing; sequencing was by immunoSEQ multiplex PCR. The sample holds more than 75,000 clones, roughly nine tenths seen once. The sample consisted of peripheral blood. The sequence was collected from a man aged 50 or older with acute or convalescent COVID-19.

CDR3 sequence: CASSEEVLGMEDF. CDR3 sequence (DNA): TGTGCCAGCAGTGAAGAGGTTTTGGGAATGGAGGACTTC. The genes are TRBV2 and TRBJ2-7; possible D gene TRBD2, 5 bases. This CDR3 has 13 residues. Germline V gene data show CDR1 as SNHLY and CDR2 as FYNNEI.